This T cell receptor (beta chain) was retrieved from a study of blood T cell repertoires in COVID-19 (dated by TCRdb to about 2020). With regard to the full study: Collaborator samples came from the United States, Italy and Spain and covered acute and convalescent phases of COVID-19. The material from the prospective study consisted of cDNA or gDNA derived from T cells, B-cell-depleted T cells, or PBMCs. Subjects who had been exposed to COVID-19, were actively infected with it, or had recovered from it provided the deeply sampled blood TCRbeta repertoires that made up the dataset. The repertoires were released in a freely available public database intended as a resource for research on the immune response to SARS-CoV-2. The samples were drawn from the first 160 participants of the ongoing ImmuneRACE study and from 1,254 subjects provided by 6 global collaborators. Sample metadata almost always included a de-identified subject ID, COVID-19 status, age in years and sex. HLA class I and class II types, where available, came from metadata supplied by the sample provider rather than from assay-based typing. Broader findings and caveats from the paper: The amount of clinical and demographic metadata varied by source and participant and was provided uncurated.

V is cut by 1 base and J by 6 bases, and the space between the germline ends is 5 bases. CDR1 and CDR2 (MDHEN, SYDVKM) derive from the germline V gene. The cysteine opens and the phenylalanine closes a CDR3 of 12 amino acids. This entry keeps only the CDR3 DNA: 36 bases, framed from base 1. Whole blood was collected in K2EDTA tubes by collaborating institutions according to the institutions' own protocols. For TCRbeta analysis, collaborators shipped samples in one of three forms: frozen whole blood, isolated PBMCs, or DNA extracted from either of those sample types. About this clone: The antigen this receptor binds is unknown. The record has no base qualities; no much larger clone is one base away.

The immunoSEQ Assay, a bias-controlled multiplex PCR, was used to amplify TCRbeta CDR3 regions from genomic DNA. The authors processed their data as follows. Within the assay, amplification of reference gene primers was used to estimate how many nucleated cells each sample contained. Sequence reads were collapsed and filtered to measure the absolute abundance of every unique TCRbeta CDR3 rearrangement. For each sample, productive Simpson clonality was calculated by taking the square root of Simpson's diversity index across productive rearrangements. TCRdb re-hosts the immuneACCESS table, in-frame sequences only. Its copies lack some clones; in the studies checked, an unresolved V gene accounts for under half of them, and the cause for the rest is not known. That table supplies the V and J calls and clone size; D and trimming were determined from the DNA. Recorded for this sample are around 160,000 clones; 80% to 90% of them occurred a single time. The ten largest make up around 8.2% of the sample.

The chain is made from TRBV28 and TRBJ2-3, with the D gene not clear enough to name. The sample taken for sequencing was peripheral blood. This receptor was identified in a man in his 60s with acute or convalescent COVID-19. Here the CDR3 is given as CASSLLRDTQYF. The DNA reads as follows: TGTGCCAGCAGTTTATTGAGGGATACGCAGTATTTT.